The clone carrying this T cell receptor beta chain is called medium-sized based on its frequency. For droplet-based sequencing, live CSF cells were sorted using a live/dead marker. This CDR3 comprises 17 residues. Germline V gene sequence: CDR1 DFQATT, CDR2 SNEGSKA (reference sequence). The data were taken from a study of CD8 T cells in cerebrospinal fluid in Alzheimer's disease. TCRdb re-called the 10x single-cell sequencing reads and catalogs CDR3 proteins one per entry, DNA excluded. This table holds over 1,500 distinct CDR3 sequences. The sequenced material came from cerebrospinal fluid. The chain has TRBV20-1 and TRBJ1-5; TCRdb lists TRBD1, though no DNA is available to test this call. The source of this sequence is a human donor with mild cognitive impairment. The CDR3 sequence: CSARDPVSRNLNQPQHF.